This TCR beta chain was identified in a study of cytomegalovirus exposure and HLA in healthy donors. Regarding this clone: Antigen unknown.

Repertoires were generated with immunoSEQ multiplex PCR, while TCRdb's copy carries only in-frame clones and drops some. The sample lists about 110,000 clones; over 75% were seen once. Study results and limitations: According to the study, 160 or so TCR beta chains were cytomegalovirus-associated.

The receptor was derived from a woman between 18 and 29 years old in good health and CMV-seronegative. The sequenced sample consisted of PBMCs.

As DNA, the CDR3 is TGTGCCAGCAGCTTCTGGGACAGGGACTATTCACCCCTCCACTTT. Protein: CASSFWDRDYSPLHF. The V and J genes are TRBV5-6 and TRBJ1-6, with 9 bases fitting TRBD1. This CDR3 spans 15 amino acids. Losses at the gene ends were 2 bases for V and 8 bases for J; bases not matched to a gene: 5. Germline CDR1 is SGHDT and CDR2 is YYEEEE.